This TCR beta chain was identified in a study of T-cell memory formation after mild COVID-19. General study findings and limits: The finding that pre-infection memory included some responding clones suggested that cross-reactive memory joined.

A note on this clonotype: Its target is unknown.

This CDR3 spans 15 amino acids. The trim removed 4 bases at V and 2 bases at J, leaving 5 bases unmatched. Looked up from germline, CDR1 is SGHRS and CDR2 is YFSETQ. 5'RACE primed from the constant segment yielded TCR alpha and TCR beta cDNA libraries bearing sample barcodes and UMIs. MiXCR, applied by TCRdb to the 5' RACE reads, yields one record per CDR3 protein. The sample gives 350,000 to 500,000 distinct CDR3 sequences, roughly 18% of which show up once; under 25% is in the top ten. Input material: PBMCs or a T cell subset sorted from them (not recorded which). The chain is built from TRBV5-1 and TRBJ1-2; 10 bases agree with TRBD1. This receptor was identified in a man in his late teens or twenties who had mild COVID-19 (a few samples of this study predate the infection). Cell type and time point are not known. CDR3 residues: CASSPPTGGNYGYTF. For the CDR3, the DNA is TGCGCCAGCAGCCCGCCGACAGGGGGCAACTATGGCTACACCTTC.